The sequence of this T cell receptor (beta chain) was determined in a study of shared clonotypes between healthy human individuals. This clone has more than one count but fewer than ten. Antigen: not known. CD4+ cells yielded CD45RA+ naive and CD45RA-negative memory subsets. Assay runs were performed at deep level. Using immunoSEQ multiplex PCR, the repertoire was profiled, and TCRdb retains in-frame clones only, with some absent. Of 950,000 to 1,300,000 clones in the sample, under 80% were seen once. Regarding the study as a whole: Measured sharing among donors was expected to vary with sequencing depth. Large sequencing depth failed to make sorted-subset sequencing complete, rarefaction showed.

The sequence derives from a man between 18 and 35 years old in good health. Sequencing was done on a sample of memory CD4+ T cells sorted from blood. Documented subset: CD45RA-negative fraction.

The CDR3 DNA reads as TGTGCCTGGAAGGCGGGTCGAATTTACAATGAGCAGTTCTTC. This translates into CAWKAGRIYNEQFF. The chain has TRBV30 and TRBJ2-1; D perhaps matches TRBD2 (5 bases). V shed 4 bases and J shed 4 bases, with 14 bases lying between them. This CDR3 is built from 14 residues. Germline lookup yields CDR1 GTSNPN and CDR2 SVGIG (reference sequence).